Presented here are 26 T cell receptor beta chains from one specimen sequenced in a study of identifying expanded T cells in peripheral blood. The method was immunoSEQ multiplex PCR; TCRdb's version includes in-frame clones alone and lacks a portion of them. The top ten clones hold over 15% of a sample with about 85,000 clones, 88% of them seen once. Material: blood. The receptors stem from a person between 18 and 70 years old in good health.

The chain couples TRBV5-8 to TRBJ2-5; D is undetermined. V was shortened by 3 bases and J by 4 bases, with 7 bases between the two germline ends. Germline V gives CDR1 SGHTS, CDR2 YDEGEE. The CDR3 runs 12 residues. The CDR3 bases are TGTGCCAGCAGCTCCCTATCAGAGACCCAGTACTTC. Its protein product is CASSSLSETQYF. The full variable domain, rest sourced from reference TRBV5-8 and TRBJ2-5, is EAGVTQSPTHLIKTRGQQATLRCSPISGHTSVYWYQQALGLGLQFLLWYDEGEERNRGNFPPRFSGRQFPNYSSELNVNALELEDSALYLCASSSLSETQYFGPGTRLLVL.

This clone occurred once. DNA of the CDR3: TGTGCCAGCAGCTATTACAGGGTGGAGACCCAGTACTTC. Translation: CASSYYRVETQYF. The chain employs TRBV5-6 and TRBJ2-5; perhaps TRBD1 as D (6 bases). This CDR3 region has 13 residues. With 3 bases removed from V and 5 bases from J, the gap between germline ends came to 11 bases. Germline CDR1 is SGHDT and CDR2 is YYEEEE.

V usage is TRBV28 and J usage is TRBJ1-5, with D perhaps TRBD1 (6 bases). Germline V gene lookup returns CDR1 MDHEN and CDR2 SYDVKM. V dropped 6 bases and J dropped 9 bases, with 18 bases sitting between them. CDR3 size: 14 residues. The CDR3 protein is CASSRPASQGPQHF. CDR3 coding DNA: TGTGCCAGCAGCCGACCCGCTTCACAGGGGCCCCAGCATTTT.

The CDR3 bases are TGTGCCAGTAAGGCTCCGGGGTCCCCCACTGAAGCTTTCTTT. Translated: CASKAPGSPTEAFF. V usage is TRBV19 and J usage is TRBJ1-1; D not certain. Germline lookup yields CDR1 LNHDA and CDR2 SQIVND (reference sequence). Trimming stripped 7 bases from V and 4 bases from J, with 16 bases between. The CDR3 spans 14 residues.

This chain uses TRBV28 with TRBJ2-7; D uncertain. Trimming left V 5 bases short and J 3 bases short, with 23 bases between. Germline CDR1 reads MDHEN; CDR2 reads SYDVKM. This CDR3 is built from 17 residues. The CDR3 spells CASSVLSRAVRDYEQYF. CDR3 DNA sequence: TGTGCCAGCAGTGTCTTATCCCGGGCCGTAAGGGACTACGAGCAGTACTTC.

V and J are TRBV11-3 and TRBJ1-2; no definite D call. CDR1 is SGHNT and CDR2 is YENEEA in the germline V gene. The CDR3 runs 11 residues. Trimming cost V 5 bases and J 4 bases, with 5 bases left between them. The chain's CDR3 is CASSLVYGYTF. CDR3 DNA sequence: TGTGCCAGCAGCCTAGTCTATGGCTACACCTTC. Drawing the rest from reference TRBV11-3 and TRBJ1-2, the complete variable domain is EAGVVQSPRYKIIEKKQPVAFWCNPISGHNTLYWYLQNLGQGPELLIRYENEEAVDDSQLPKDRFSAERLKGVDSTLKIQPAELGDSAVYLCASSLVYGYTFGSGTRLTVV.

This chain connects TRBV7-9 to TRBJ2-3, with a tentative D call TRBD2 (6 bases). Trimming shortened V by 1 base and J by 2 bases, and 7 bases separated the two germline ends. This CDR3 contains 14 residues. Germline lookup yields CDR1 SEHNR and CDR2 FQNEAQ (reference sequence). CDR3 bases: TGTGCCAGCAGCTTAGGCGGGGTCACAGATACGCAGTATTTT. Translation gives CASSLGGVTDTQYF.

The rearrangement links TRBV28 to TRBJ1-2; 8 bases fit TRBD1. After removal of 3 bases from V and 1 base from J, the junction contained 10 bases not matched to a gene. Germline CDR1 is MDHEN and CDR2 is SYDVKM. This CDR3 is 17 amino acids long. CDR3 in amino acids: CASSFSVQQGGNYGYTF. CDR3 sequence (DNA): TGTGCCAGCAGTTTTTCCGTTCAACAGGGGGGTAACTATGGCTACACCTTC.

CDR3 loop: CASSLGKGWTTDTQYF. The CDR3 nucleotides read TGTGCCAGCAGCTTAGGTAAAGGGTGGACCACAGATACGCAGTATTTT. The rearrangement links TRBV13 to TRBJ2-3; no firm D call. Deletions cut 0 bases from V and 2 bases from J, with 12 bases between. Germline V gives CDR1 PRHDT, CDR2 FYEKMQ (reference sequence). This CDR3 has 16 amino acids.

V gene TRBV6-6 combines with J gene TRBJ2-5, with D maybe TRBD2 (6 bases). The V end lost 0 bases, the J end lost 7 bases, and 18 bases lay between the germline ends. This CDR3 contains 16 residues. CDR1 MNHNY and CDR2 SVGAGI come from the germline V gene (reference sequence). DNA of the CDR3: TGTGCCAGCAGTTACTCCGGCCCCGGGGGACGAGGGACCCAGTACTTC. Amino acid sequence: CASSYSGPGGRGTQYF.

This clone was detected a few times. V usage is TRBV6-4 and J usage is TRBJ1-2, with a weak D call TRBD1 (5 bases). This CDR3 is 15 amino acids long. Trimming pared 0 bases from V and 2 bases from J, leaving 10 bases between. The germline V gene encodes CDR1 MRHNA and CDR2 SNTAGT. This CDR3 is CASSDSMQGNYGYTF. The CDR3, as DNA: TGTGCCAGCAGTGACTCGATGCAGGGAAACTATGGCTACACCTTC.

J is TRBJ2-3 and V is TRBV7-2; possibly TRBD2 for D (6 bases). Between the trimmed V and J ends, which lost 3 bases and 0 bases, there was a span of 10 bases. CDR1 and CDR2 (germline): SGHTA, FQGNSA. The CDR3 contains 15 residues. CDR3 in amino acids: CASSLRGASTDTQYF. CDR3 sequence (DNA): TGTGCCAGCAGCTTGCGCGGGGCGAGCACAGATACGCAGTATTTT.

This chain uses TRBV7-9 with TRBJ2-2, with a possible D match to TRBD1 (5 bases). CDR1 is SEHNR and CDR2 is FQNEAQ in the germline V gene (reference sequence). Deletions cut 5 bases from V and 3 bases from J, with 13 bases between. The CDR3 is 15 amino acids. The CDR3 DNA sequence: TGTGCCAGCAGCCTCGACAGATTTGACACCGGGGAGCTGTTTTTT. As protein: CASSLDRFDTGELFF.

V is TRBV2 and J is TRBJ2-5; perhaps TRBD2 as D (6 bases). From germline, CDR1 is SNHLY and CDR2 FYNNEI. CDR3 length: 14 amino acids. Trimming stripped 1 base from V and 5 bases from J, with 11 bases between. The CDR3: CASSEGAGWETQYF. The CDR3 bases are TGTGCCAGCAGTGAAGGGGCGGGGTGGGAGACCCAGTACTTC.

The rearrangement links TRBV7-8 to TRBJ1-4; D gene unclear. Germline V gene lookup returns CDR1 SGHVS and CDR2 FQNEAQ. Trimming stripped 2 bases from V and 8 bases from J, with 3 bases between. This CDR3 spans 11 amino acids. The CDR3 is CASSLTEKLFF. The CDR3 DNA is TGTGCCAGCAGCTTAACGGAAAAACTGTTTTTT.

The V call is TRBV5-1, the J call TRBJ2-3, with a weak D call TRBD2 (6 bases). Germline assignment: CDR1 SGHRS and CDR2 YFSETQ. The length of the CDR3 is 16 residues. The V gene lost 3 bases and the J gene lost 1 base, with 15 bases spanning the gap. The DNA of the CDR3 is TGCGCCAGCAGCTCGGGGACTTACGGGGGCACAGATACGCAGTATTTT. Residues: CASSSGTYGGTDTQYF.

The chain links TRBV7-8 to TRBJ1-1; no clear D. This CDR3 is 15 amino acids long. Germline values: CDR1 SGHVS, CDR2 FQNEAQ. Trimming left V 5 bases short and J 3 bases short, with 16 bases between. CDR3 residues: CASSLGEYMDTEAFF. In DNA form, the CDR3 reads TGTGCCAGCAGCCTGGGAGAGTATATGGACACTGAAGCTTTCTTT.

This clone has just one count. The V gene is TRBV5-1, the J gene TRBJ2-3, with D possibly being TRBD1 (6 bases). Germline V CDR1 and CDR2: SGHRS, YFSETQ. The CDR3 is 14 residues long. V gave up 0 bases and J gave up 4 bases, with 9 bases separating them. As DNA, the CDR3 is TGCGCCAGCAGCTTGGCTCAGGGGTCAGATACGCAGTATTTT. Translation gives CASSLAQGSDTQYF. Full variable domain (rest looked up from reference TRBV5-1 and TRBJ2-3): KAGVTQTPRYLIKTRGQQVTLSCSPISGHRSVSWYQQTPGQGLQFLFEYFSETQRNKGNFPGRFSGRQFSNSRSEMNVSTLELGDSALYLCASSLAQGSDTQYFGPGTRLTVL.

The V gene is TRBV11-1, the J gene TRBJ2-4; a possible D gene is TRBD2 (6 bases). The CDR3 is 15 amino acids. Germline CDR1 and CDR2: SGHAT and FQDESV (reference sequence). V dropped 3 bases and J dropped 0 bases, with 9 bases sitting between them. CDR3 sequence reads: CASSLGGSAKNIQYF. The CDR3 DNA is TGTGCCAGCAGCTTGGGGGGATCAGCCAAAAACATTCAGTACTTC.

This clone was observed a single time. The chain joins TRBV2 to TRBJ2-7, with D perhaps TRBD2 (6 bases). The V end lost 5 bases, the J end lost 6 bases, and 14 bases lay between the germline ends. Germline CDR1 reads SNHLY; CDR2 reads FYNNEI. This CDR3 is built from 13 residues. The CDR3: CASSSGEGGEQYF. The CDR3 DNA sequence: TGTGCCAGCAGTTCGGGGGAAGGTGGCGAGCAGTACTTC.

The chain recombines TRBV27 with TRBJ2-1; D unresolved. The V gene's germline CDR1 is MNHEY and CDR2 SMNVEV (reference sequence). The CDR3 extends over 15 amino acids. The V end was cut by 4 bases, the J end by 4 bases, with 14 bases between. CDR3 coding DNA: TGTGCCAGCAGTTCCCCCATTCGGAAATACAATGAGCAGTTCTTC. As protein: CASSSPIRKYNEQFF.

The chain employs TRBV7-9 and TRBJ2-2, with 14 bases aligning to TRBD2. Losses at the gene ends were 2 bases for V and 2 bases for J; bases not matched to a gene: 7. CDR1 is SEHNR and CDR2 is FQNEAQ in the germline V gene (reference sequence). The CDR3 runs to 19 residues. Here the CDR3 reads CASSLTGLAGGSNTGELFF. The CDR3 coding sequence is TGTGCCAGCAGCTTAACAGGACTAGCGGGGGGCTCCAACACCGGGGAGCTGTTTTTT. The full variable domain, in which reference TRBV7-9 and TRBJ2-2 provide the parts outside the CDR3, is DTGVSQNPRHKITKRGQNVTFRCDPISEHNRLYWYRQTLGQGPEFLTYFQNEAQLEKSRLLSDRFSAERPKGSFSTLEIQRTEQGDSAMYLCASSLTGLAGGSNTGELFFGEGSRLTVL.

This chain links TRBV7-8 with TRBJ1-2; the D is unclear. The CDR3 is made up of 14 amino acids. The V end lost 1 base, the J end lost 0 bases, and 6 bases lay between the germline ends. The germline CDR1 and CDR2 sequences are SGHVS and FQNEAQ. The CDR3 DNA reads as TGTGCCAGCAGCTTAGACAGATCTAACTATGGCTACACCTTC. This gives the protein CASSLDRSNYGYTF.

J is TRBJ2-5 and V is TRBV7-9; 11 positions match TRBD2. V was pared by 7 bases and J by 5 bases, with 9 bases of the junction left unmatched. The germline CDR1 and CDR2 sequences are SEHNR and FQNEAQ (reference sequence). CDR3 length equals 15 residues. The DNA for the CDR3 is TGTGCCAGCACCCCGCGGACTAGCGGGCGGGAGACCCAGTACTTC. Residues: CASTPRTSGRETQYF.

The chain joins TRBV12-5 to TRBJ2-3; weak D call: TRBD2 (5 bases). This CDR3 has 18 residues. Germline CDR1 reads LGHNT; CDR2 reads FRNRAP. Trimming cost V 0 bases and J 0 bases, with 16 bases left between them. The CDR3 coding sequence is TGTGCTAGTGGTTTGGTAAACGACGGGAAAGTTAGCACAGATACGCAGTATTTT. Its translation: CASGLVNDGKVSTDTQYF.

As regards this clone: Germline and junction disagree at one end, which may indicate a read error. This chain joins TRBV27 and TRBJ1-2, with D possibly matching TRBD1 (6 bases). CDR3 size: 11 residues. CDR1 MNHEY and CDR2 SMNVEV come from the germline V gene (reference sequence). Here the CDR3 DNA reads TGTGCCAGCAGTTTAGGGGGGCAATGGGACTTC. This codes for CASSLGGQWDF.